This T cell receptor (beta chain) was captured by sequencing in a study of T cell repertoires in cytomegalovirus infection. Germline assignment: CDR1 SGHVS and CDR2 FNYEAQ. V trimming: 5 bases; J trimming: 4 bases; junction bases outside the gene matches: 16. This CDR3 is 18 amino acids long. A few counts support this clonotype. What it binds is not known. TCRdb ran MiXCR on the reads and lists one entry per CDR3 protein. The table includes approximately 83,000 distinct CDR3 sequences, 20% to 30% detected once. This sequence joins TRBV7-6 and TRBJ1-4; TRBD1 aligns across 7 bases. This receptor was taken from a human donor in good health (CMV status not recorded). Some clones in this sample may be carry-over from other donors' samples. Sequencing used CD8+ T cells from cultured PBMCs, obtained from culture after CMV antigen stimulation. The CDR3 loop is CASSPGQTLAADNEKLFF. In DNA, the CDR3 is TGTGCCAGCAGCCCGGGACAGACCTTGGCCGCCGATAATGAAAAACTGTTTTTT.